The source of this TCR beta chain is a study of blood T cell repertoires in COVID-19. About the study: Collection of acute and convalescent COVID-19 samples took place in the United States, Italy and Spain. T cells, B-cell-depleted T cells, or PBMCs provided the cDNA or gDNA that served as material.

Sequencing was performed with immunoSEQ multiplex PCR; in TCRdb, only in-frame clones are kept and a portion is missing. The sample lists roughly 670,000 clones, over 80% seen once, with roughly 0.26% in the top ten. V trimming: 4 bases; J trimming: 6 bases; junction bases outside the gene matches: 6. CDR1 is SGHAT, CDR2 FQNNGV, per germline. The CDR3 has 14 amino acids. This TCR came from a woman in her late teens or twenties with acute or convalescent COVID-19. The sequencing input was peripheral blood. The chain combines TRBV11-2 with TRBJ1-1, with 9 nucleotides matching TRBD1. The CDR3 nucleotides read TGTGCCAGCAGCTGGGACAGGGTAAATTCTGAAGCTTTCTTT. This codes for CASSWDRVNSEAFF.